A selection of T cell receptor beta chains follows, all from one sample in a study of cytomegalovirus exposure and HLA in healthy donors. Produced via immunoSEQ multiplex PCR; TCRdb's table is partial and in-frame only. The table shows a few hundred thousand clones, with approximately 68% occurring only once. Sequenced material: PBMCs. These receptors originate from a woman in her twenties or thirties in good health and CMV-seronegative. The CDR3 runs from the conserved cysteine through the conserved F or W. D genes are given only for firm matches. Some rows mark clone size as missing; the rest say once, few, many or name a class of expanded clone.

clone_size,v_call,cdr3_length,d_call,j_call,cdr3_aa,cdr3_nt
-,TRBV7-9,15,-,TRBJ1-1,CASSLARQMNTEAFF,TGTGCCAGCAGCTTAGCGAGACAGATGAACACTGAAGCTTTCTTT
-,TRBV6-5,15,-,TRBJ2-7,CASSYSIYSPYEQYF,TGTGCCAGCAGTTACTCGATCTACAGCCCCTACGAGCAGTACTTC
-,TRBV6-6,12,-,TRBJ1-1,CASRQGDREAFF,TGTGCCAGCAGGCAGGGCGACAGGGAAGCTTTCTTT
once,TRBV7-9,15,-,TRBJ2-5,CASSLEGVGQETQYF,TGTGCCAGCAGCTTAGAAGGGGTCGGACAAGAGACCCAGTACTTC
-,TRBV7-3,15,TRBD2,TRBJ2-1,CASSLTSGRGNEQFF,TGTGCCAGCAGCTTAACTAGCGGGAGAGGGAATGAGCAGTTCTTC
-,TRBV27,14,TRBD1,TRBJ2-7,CASSLWGTGGEQYF,TGTGCCAGCAGTTTATGGGGGACAGGGGGCGAGCAGTACTTC
-,TRBV6-6,15,TRBD1,TRBJ2-3,CASSYEQGDTDTQYF,TGTGCCAGCAGTTACGAGCAGGGGGACACAGATACGCAGTATTTT
-,TRBV10-3,15,TRBD1,TRBJ2-5,CAISERGTGRETQYF,TGTGCCATCAGTGAGCGGGGGACAGGGAGGGAGACCCAGTACTTC
-,TRBV6-4,13,-,TRBJ1-1,CASRLSGDTEAFF,TGTGCCAGCAGGCTATCCGGGGACACTGAAGCTTTCTTT
-,TRBV6-6,13,-,TRBJ1-5,CASSYGRNQPQHF,TGTGCCAGCAGTTACGGGAGAAATCAGCCCCAGCATTTT
few,TRBV2,13,-,TRBJ2-1,CASSELAIGEQFF,TGTGCCAGCAGTGAACTAGCAATCGGTGAGCAGTTCTTC